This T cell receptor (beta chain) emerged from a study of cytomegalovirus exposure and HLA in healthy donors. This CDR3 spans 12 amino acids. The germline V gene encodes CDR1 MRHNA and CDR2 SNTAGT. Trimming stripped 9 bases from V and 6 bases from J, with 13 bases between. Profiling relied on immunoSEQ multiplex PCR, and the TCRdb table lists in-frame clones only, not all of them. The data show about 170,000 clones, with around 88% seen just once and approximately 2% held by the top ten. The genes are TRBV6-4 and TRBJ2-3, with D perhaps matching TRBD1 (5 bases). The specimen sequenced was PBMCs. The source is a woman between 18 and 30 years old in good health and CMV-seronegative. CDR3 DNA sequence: TGTGCCAGGCTCTTTAAGGGGGATACGCAGTATTTT. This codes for CARLFKGDTQYF.